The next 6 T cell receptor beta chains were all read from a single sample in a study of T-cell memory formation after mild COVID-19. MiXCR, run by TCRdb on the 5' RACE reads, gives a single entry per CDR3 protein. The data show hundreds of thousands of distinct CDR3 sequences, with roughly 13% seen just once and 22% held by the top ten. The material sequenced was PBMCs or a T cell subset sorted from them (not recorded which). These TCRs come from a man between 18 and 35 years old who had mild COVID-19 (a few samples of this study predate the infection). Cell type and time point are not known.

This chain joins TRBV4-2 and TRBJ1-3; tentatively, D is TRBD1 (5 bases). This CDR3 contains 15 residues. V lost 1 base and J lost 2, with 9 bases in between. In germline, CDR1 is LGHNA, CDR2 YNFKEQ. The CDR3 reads CASSQGGLTGNTIYF. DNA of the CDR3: TGTGCCAGCAGCCAAGGGGGACTCACTGGAAACACCATATATTTT.

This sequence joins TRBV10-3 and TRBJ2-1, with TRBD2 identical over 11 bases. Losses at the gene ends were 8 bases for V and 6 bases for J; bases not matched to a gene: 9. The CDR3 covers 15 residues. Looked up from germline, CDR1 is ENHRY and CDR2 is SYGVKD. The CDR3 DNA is TGTGCCATCTGGAATAGCGGGGGGGCCCGCAATGAGCAGTTCTTC. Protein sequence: CAIWNSGGARNEQFF.

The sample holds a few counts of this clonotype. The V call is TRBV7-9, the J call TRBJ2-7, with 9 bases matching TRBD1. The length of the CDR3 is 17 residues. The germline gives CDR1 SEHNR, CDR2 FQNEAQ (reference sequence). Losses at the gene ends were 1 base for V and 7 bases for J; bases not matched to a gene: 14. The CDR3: CASSLVRTGAIYAEQYV. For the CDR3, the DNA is TGTGCCAGCAGCTTAGTTCGGACAGGGGCTATCTACGCGGAGCAGTACGTC.

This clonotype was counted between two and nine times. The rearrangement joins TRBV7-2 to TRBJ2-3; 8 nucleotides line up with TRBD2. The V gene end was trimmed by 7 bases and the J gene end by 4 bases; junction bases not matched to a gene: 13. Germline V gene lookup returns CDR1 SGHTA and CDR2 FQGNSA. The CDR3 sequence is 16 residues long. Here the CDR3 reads CASTPWGTSLADTQYF. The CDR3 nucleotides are TGTGCCAGCACCCCTTGGGGGACTAGTTTGGCAGATACGCAGTATTTT.

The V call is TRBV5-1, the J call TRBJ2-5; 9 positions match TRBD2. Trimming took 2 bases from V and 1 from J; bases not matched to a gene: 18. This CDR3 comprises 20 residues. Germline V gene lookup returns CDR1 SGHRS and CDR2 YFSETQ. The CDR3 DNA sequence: TGCGCCAGCAGCTTTCAAGGCAGCACGCTCTGGCGGGGGGGCCAAGAGACCCAGTACTTC. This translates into CASSFQGSTLWRGGQETQYF.

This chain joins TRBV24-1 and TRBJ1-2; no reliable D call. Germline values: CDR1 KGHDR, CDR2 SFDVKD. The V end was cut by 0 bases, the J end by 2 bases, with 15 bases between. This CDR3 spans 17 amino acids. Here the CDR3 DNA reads TGTGCCACCAGTGATTTGTTTGGTTGGGCCCAGAACTATGGCTACACCTTC. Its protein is CATSDLFGWAQNYGYTF.